These 28 T cell receptor beta chains were all obtained from the same sample, sequenced in a study of identical twins (dated by TCRdb to the mid-2010s). The library was obtained by 5' RACE. For sequencing, an Illumina HiSeq 2000 was employed. TCRdb passed the public sequencing reads through fastp at Q25 and MiXCR, retaining productive beta sequences. Every entry covers one CDR3 protein and lists the most common genes and DNA from its rows. A total of 1.5 million to 2 million distinct CDR3 sequences appear in this sample, under 35% of them only once. The ten top clones hold roughly 0.3% of the sample. Sequenced material: cord blood. The receptors come from a newborn girl in good health.

This chain uses TRBV29-1 with TRBJ1-1, with D possibly TRBD1 on 5 matching bases. The CDR3 spans 13 residues. Looked up from germline, CDR1 is SQVTM and CDR2 is ANQGSEA. Trimming pared 3 bases from V and 5 bases from J, leaving 13 bases between. This CDR3 reads CSVDGRVRTEAFF. CDR3 coding DNA: TGCAGCGTTGATGGCAGGGTGAGGACTGAAGCTTTCTTT.

Only a few counts were recorded for this clonotype. The V and J genes are TRBV4-2 and TRBJ2-3, with 10 nucleotides matching TRBD2. The CDR3 is made up of 15 amino acids. Germline lookup yields CDR1 LGHNA and CDR2 YNFKEQ. With 3 bases clipped from V and 5 bases from J, the junction kept 5 bases outside the gene matches. The CDR3 DNA follows: TGTGCCAGCAGCCAGGGGACTAGCGTTTTAGATACGCAGTATTTT. It codes for CASSQGTSVLDTQYF.

V gene TRBV12-3 or TRBV12-4 combines with J gene TRBJ1-2; 10 nucleotides align to TRBD1. This CDR3 has 16 amino acids. Germline trimming cut 5 bases from V and 8 bases from J; bases unmatched to any gene: 14. CDR3 nucleotides: TGTGCCAGCAGTACAACCTGGGCGGGACAGGGGATCGGCTACACCTTC. Its translation is CASSTTWAGQGIGYTF.

This clonotype was counted between two and nine times. The V call is TRBV11-2, the J call TRBJ1-5; D is ambiguous. V lost 2 bases to trimming and J lost 7 bases, with 12 bases between them. The CDR3 is made up of 14 amino acids. CDR1 and CDR2 from the germline V gene are SGHAT and FQNNGV. In DNA form, the CDR3 reads TGTGCCAGCAGCTTACGTCCGGGAAACCAGCCCCAGCATTTT. Protein product: CASSLRPGNQPQHF.

This clonotype was seen a few times. V and J are TRBV6-2 or TRBV6-3 and TRBJ1-1, with D unclear. Germline-derived CDR1 and CDR2 are MNHEY and SVGEGT. This CDR3 is 14 amino acids long. V lost 2 bases, J lost 0 bases, and 7 bases lay in between. In nucleotides, the CDR3 is TGTGCCAGCAGTTACGAGGTTCTGAACACTGAAGCTTTCTTT. Its protein product is CASSYEVLNTEAFF.

This chain links TRBV25-1 with TRBJ2-1; 14 bases are shared with TRBD2. V lost 7 bases to trimming and J lost 3 bases; unmatched junction nucleotides: 14. Germline V gene sequence: CDR1 MGHDK, CDR2 SYGVNS. The CDR3 loop spans 19 amino acids. CDR3: CASTGTSGSFPTNYNEQFF. Written as DNA, the CDR3 is TGTGCCAGCACCGGGACTAGCGGGAGCTTCCCTACTAACTACAATGAGCAGTTCTTC.

This sequence joins TRBV27 and TRBJ2-1; D might be TRBD2 (6 bases). The CDR3 loop spans 12 amino acids. Trimming shortened V by 6 bases and J by 7 bases, and 10 bases separated the two germline ends. From germline, CDR1 is MNHEY and CDR2 SMNVEV (reference sequence). CDR3: CASRAGWNEQFF. The CDR3 bases are TGTGCCAGCAGAGCGGGCTGGAATGAGCAGTTCTTC.

The chain uses TRBV6-6 and TRBJ2-1, with D perhaps matching TRBD1 (6 bases). This CDR3 has 14 residues. Trimming took 7 bases from V and 9 from J, leaving 19 bases between them. The germline CDR1 and CDR2 sequences are MNHNY and SVGAGI (reference sequence). In DNA form, the CDR3 reads TGTGCCAGCAAACCAGGGGATCTAGTACGTGAGCAGTTCTTC. Amino acid sequence: CASKPGDLVREQFF.

The rearrangement joins TRBV27 to TRBJ1-5, with 8 bases identical to TRBD1. Germline V gene sequence: CDR1 MNHEY, CDR2 SMNVEV (reference sequence). The CDR3 runs 14 residues. The V gene end was trimmed by 3 bases and the J gene end by 7 bases; junction bases not matched to a gene: 5. CDR3 DNA sequence: TGTGCCAGCAGTTTGGGCAGGGGGCAACAGCCCCAGCATTTT. This codes for CASSLGRGQQPQHF.

This clonotype was seen a few times. The V gene is TRBV6-1, the J gene TRBJ2-1, with TRBD2 matching 9 bases. The germline V gene has CDR1 MNHNS and CDR2 SASEGT. The CDR3 length is 15 residues. Unmatched junction bases numbered 6, after V lost 6 bases and J lost 3 bases. DNA for the CDR3: TGTGCCAGCAGGCCATCACTAGCGGGCTACAATGAGCAGTTCTTC. This encodes CASRPSLAGYNEQFF.

This clonotype was recorded a few times. The chain has TRBV20-1 and TRBJ2-7; 8 nucleotides match TRBD1. Germline trimming cut 0 bases from V and 4 bases from J; bases unmatched to any gene: 8. Germline lookup yields CDR1 DFQATT and CDR2 SNEGSKA (reference sequence). The CDR3 loop spans 15 amino acids. CDR3 DNA sequence: TGCAGTGCTAGAGATTCCGACAGGGGTAAATACGAGCAGTACTTC. Translated, it gives CSARDSDRGKYEQYF.

A few counts support this clonotype. The rearrangement uses TRBV20-1 and TRBJ1-5; D remains ambiguous. This CDR3 spans 12 amino acids. Germline V gene data show CDR1 as DFQATT and CDR2 as SNEGSKA (reference sequence). V lost 7 bases and J 3 bases, leaving 10 bases between the germline ends. The CDR3 loop is CSVSRLNQPQHF. For the CDR3, the DNA is TGCAGTGTGTCTCGGCTCAATCAGCCCCAGCATTTT.

This clonotype was seen ten or more times. This rearrangement joins TRBV10-3 to TRBJ2-3; TRBD2 might be the D (5 bases). Germline V gene sequence: CDR1 ENHRY, CDR2 SYGVKD. The CDR3 length is 13 residues. Trimming cost V 6 bases and J 10 bases, with 17 bases left between them. The CDR3: CAIRDDWEFAQYF. CDR3 sequence (DNA): TGTGCCATCAGGGACGACTGGGAGTTCGCGCAGTATTTT.

The chain carries TRBV4-2 and TRBJ2-7, with TRBD1 matching 12 bases. This CDR3 has 18 residues. CDR1 is LGHNA and CDR2 is YNFKEQ in the germline V gene. The junction had 12 bases not matched to a gene; V was cut back by 4 bases and J by 2 bases. CDR3 DNA sequence: TGTGCCAGCAGCCTACGGTCCCGGGACAGGGGGCGGCCCTACGAGCAGTACTTC. Encoded protein: CASSLRSRDRGRPYEQYF.

The gene calls are TRBV7-9 and TRBJ2-3; D possibly corresponds to TRBD2 (5 bases). The length of the CDR3 is 15 residues. Trimming took 0 bases from V and 2 from J, leaving 9 bases between them. Germline V gives CDR1 SEHNR, CDR2 FQNEAQ (reference sequence). This CDR3 reads CASSLAWRLTDTQYF. Written as DNA, the CDR3 is TGTGCCAGCAGCTTAGCATGGAGGCTCACAGATACGCAGTATTTT.

This clonotype was counted only a few times. The chain has TRBV4-2 and TRBJ2-1; 11 bases line up with TRBD2. After removal of 0 bases from V and 8 bases from J, the junction contained 9 bases not matched to a gene. The CDR3 sequence is 17 residues long. CDR1 LGHNA and CDR2 YNFKEQ come from the germline V gene. CDR3 coding DNA: TGTGCCAGCAGCCAAGATCCCAGTAGCGGGGGGGCTGATGAGCAGTTCTTC. Protein sequence: CASSQDPSSGGADEQFF.

The chain is built from TRBV20-1 and TRBJ1-5; perhaps TRBD1 as D (5 bases). Trimming shortened V by 5 bases and J by 4 bases, and 12 bases separated the two germline ends. Per germline, CDR1 DFQATT and CDR2 SNEGSKA (reference sequence). The length of the CDR3 is 13 residues. In DNA form, the CDR3 reads TGCAGTGCTGTCCGGGACCCTAATCAGCCCCAGCATTTT. The encoded protein is CSAVRDPNQPQHF.

The table lists this clonotype with a few counts. The V and J genes are TRBV9 and TRBJ2-7, with 10 bases matching TRBD1. The length of the CDR3 is 17 residues. CDR1 and CDR2 from the germline V gene are SGDLS and YYNGEE. Trimming at V came to 4 bases and at J to 1 base, leaving 11 bases not matched to a gene. CDR3 sequence (DNA): TGTGCCAGCAGCCCTAGGGGACCGGGACAGGGGTCCTACGAGCAGTACTTC. Protein: CASSPRGPGQGSYEQYF.

The rearrangement joins TRBV14 to TRBJ2-3; TRBD1 matches 8 bases. This CDR3 has 14 residues. In germline, CDR1 is SGHDN, CDR2 FVKESK. V lost 2 bases and J lost 4; bases outside the gene matches: 2. For the CDR3, the DNA is TGTGCCAGCAGCCAATGGACAGGGCCAGATACGCAGTATTTT. Protein product: CASSQWTGPDTQYF.

The sample holds a few counts of this clonotype. The rearrangement joins TRBV25-1 to TRBJ2-1, with 10 bases aligning to TRBD1. The CDR3 has 16 amino acids. CDR1 MGHDK and CDR2 SYGVNS come from the germline V gene. V was pared by 0 bases and J by 6 bases, with 5 bases of the junction left unmatched. In nucleotides, the CDR3 is TGTGCCAGCAGTGAATATGTCCGGGACAGGGGCAATGAGCAGTTCTTC. Its protein is CASSEYVRDRGNEQFF.

The chain combines TRBV29-1 with TRBJ1-1; 7 bases fit TRBD1. Germline V gene lookup returns CDR1 SQVTM and CDR2 ANQGSEA. After removal of 5 bases from V and 3 bases from J, the junction contained 6 bases not matched to a gene. This CDR3 has 13 amino acids. The CDR3 loop is CSVLTGMDTEAFF. Here the CDR3 DNA reads TGCAGCGTTCTGACAGGGATGGACACTGAAGCTTTCTTT.

This clonotype was counted only a few times. The chain has TRBV3-1 and TRBJ2-3, with D perhaps TRBD2 (6 bases). The CDR3 contains 14 residues. V dropped 9 bases and J dropped 2 bases, with 15 bases sitting between them. Germline V lookup: CDR1 LGHDT, CDR2 YNNKEL (reference sequence). CDR3 loop: CASSGGHFTDTQYF. In DNA, the CDR3 is TGTGCCAGTAGCGGAGGCCACTTCACAGATACGCAGTATTTT.

This clonotype was detected a few times. The genes are TRBV15 and TRBJ2-3; D is undetermined. This CDR3 comprises 17 residues. Per germline, CDR1 LNHNV and CDR2 YYDKDF (reference sequence). V gave up 1 base and J gave up 0 bases, with 14 bases separating them. The CDR3 sequence is CATSRVGSGLSTDTQYF. CDR3 in DNA: TGTGCCACCAGCAGAGTGGGGTCGGGCCTTAGCACAGATACGCAGTATTTT. Full variable domain (rest looked up from reference TRBV15 and TRBJ2-3): DAMVIQNPRYQVTQFGKPVTLSCSQTLNHNVMYWYQQKSSQAPKLLFHYYDKDFNNEADTPDNFQSRRPNTSFCFLDIRSPGLGDTAMYLCATSRVGSGLSTDTQYFGPGTRLTVL.

This clonotype was detected only a few times. The genes are TRBV10-3 and TRBJ1-1; D is possibly TRBD1 (6 bases). V lost 3 bases and J 0 bases, leaving 14 bases between the germline ends. The CDR3 has 16 amino acids. CDR1 is ENHRY and CDR2 is SYGVKD in the germline V gene. CDR3 sequence reads: CAISDYREGVNTEAFF. The DNA of the CDR3 is TGTGCCATCAGTGATTACAGGGAGGGGGTGAACACTGAAGCTTTCTTT.

This clonotype was seen many times. The rearrangement links TRBV12-3 or TRBV12-4 to TRBJ2-7, with TRBD2 identical over 7 bases. Trimming cost V 7 bases and J 3 bases; bases outside gene matches: 3. The CDR3 has 12 residues. The CDR3 DNA reads as TGTGCCAGCACCCCGGGGGGCTACGAGCAGTACTTC. It translates to CASTPGGYEQYF.

This clonotype occurred a few times. CDR3 loop: CASSLGARRTDTQYF. In DNA form, the CDR3 reads TGTGCCAGCAGTTTAGGTGCCCGCCGGACAGATACGCAGTATTTT. This sequence joins TRBV12-3 or TRBV12-4 and TRBJ2-3; D unclear. The CDR3 contains 15 residues. V lost 1 base and J 3 bases, leaving 11 bases between the germline ends.

This clonotype has at least ten counts. V usage is TRBV11-2 and J usage is TRBJ2-7; 9 bases match TRBD2. V was clipped by 5 bases and J by 0 bases; unmatched bases: 11. Germline V lookup: CDR1 SGHAT, CDR2 FQNNGV. The CDR3 loop spans 17 amino acids. The CDR3 DNA follows: TGTGCCAGCAGCCACGGGACTAGCCATCTAAGCTCCTACGAGCAGTACTTC. Its protein product is CASSHGTSHLSSYEQYF.

This clonotype was seen a few times. V usage is TRBV4-2 and J usage is TRBJ1-4, with 9 nucleotides matching TRBD1. The CDR3 loop spans 14 amino acids. Looked up from germline, CDR1 is LGHNA and CDR2 is YNFKEQ. The junction had 5 bases not matched to a gene; V was cut back by 6 bases and J by 6 bases. CDR3 DNA: TGTGCCAGCAGGACAGGGGGAGCCTATGAAAAACTGTTTTTT. This codes for CASRTGGAYEKLFF.